This is a list of T cell receptor beta chains from one sample in a study of T cells in tuberculosis. TCRdb keeps only in-frame clones here, not all; method: immunoSEQ multiplex PCR. This sample has about 30,000 clones; approximately 93% occur once, and the top ten carry under 9.5%. Sequencing was done on a sample of PBMCs. All receptors derive from a donor aged 10-29 years with latent tuberculosis or without tuberculosis infection. Each CDR3 is given with its conserved first and last residue. The D gene is left open where the match is weak. Clone sizes are given selectively: once, few, many, or a class where the clone is expanded.

j_call: TRBJ2-1; cdr3_length: 14; d_call: TRBD2; clone_size: -; v_call: TRBV5-6; cdr3_aa: CASRLAGGPNEQFF; cdr3_nt: TGTGCCAGTCGACTAGCGGGAGGGCCGAATGAGCAGTTCTTC
j_call: TRBJ2-1; cdr3_length: 13; d_call: TRBD2; clone_size: once; v_call: TRBV25-1; cdr3_aa: CASLKAGGGEQFF; cdr3_nt: TGTGCCAGCCTGAAAGCGGGAGGAGGAGAGCAGTTCTTC
j_call: TRBJ2-3; cdr3_length: 15; d_call: TRBD2; clone_size: -; v_call: TRBV7-9; cdr3_aa: CASSYGTSGADTQYF; cdr3_nt: TGTGCCAGCAGCTACGGGACTAGCGGGGCAGATACGCAGTATTTT
j_call: TRBJ2-7; cdr3_length: 14; d_call: TRBD1; clone_size: -; v_call: TRBV18; cdr3_aa: CASSPDRAVHEQYF; cdr3_nt: TGTGCCAGCTCACCGGACAGGGCGGTCCACGAGCAGTACTTC
j_call: TRBJ2-1; cdr3_length: 18; d_call: TRBD2; clone_size: -; v_call: TRBV29-1; cdr3_aa: CSVELWVVHGRSYNEQFF; cdr3_nt: TGCAGCGTTGAACTGTGGGTCGTTCACGGGAGGTCCTACAATGAGCAGTTCTTC
j_call: TRBJ1-2; cdr3_length: 14; d_call: TRBD1; clone_size: -; v_call: TRBV18; cdr3_aa: CASSRGTGGYGYTF; cdr3_nt: TGTGCCAGCTCACGTGGGACAGGGGGCTATGGCTACACCTTC
j_call: TRBJ2-7; cdr3_length: 14; d_call: -; clone_size: once; v_call: TRBV5-1; cdr3_aa: CASSSRTPPGEQYF; cdr3_nt: TGCGCCAGCAGCTCCCGGACTCCTCCGGGGGAGCAGTACTTC
j_call: TRBJ2-7; cdr3_length: 16; d_call: -; clone_size: -; v_call: TRBV18; cdr3_aa: CASSPLGTANTYEQYF; cdr3_nt: TGTGCCAGCTCACCGCTCGGGACTGCCAACACCTACGAGCAGTACTTC
j_call: TRBJ1-2; cdr3_length: 12; d_call: -; clone_size: -; v_call: TRBV5-1; cdr3_aa: CASSPGGEGYTF; cdr3_nt: TGCGCCAGCTCCCCGGGCGGGGAAGGCTACACCTTC
j_call: TRBJ1-5; cdr3_length: 14; d_call: TRBD1; clone_size: -; v_call: TRBV30; cdr3_aa: CACLTGTGDQPQHF; cdr3_nt: TGTGCCTGCCTAACCGGGACAGGGGACCAGCCCCAGCATTTT
j_call: TRBJ2-1; cdr3_length: 14; d_call: -; clone_size: medium-sized; v_call: TRBV7-7; cdr3_aa: CASSLSVSHNEQFF; cdr3_nt: TGTGCTAGCAGCTTGAGCGTATCGCACAATGAGCAGTTCTTC
j_call: TRBJ1-3; cdr3_length: 15; d_call: -; clone_size: -; v_call: TRBV5-1; cdr3_aa: CASSLEGALGNTIYF; cdr3_nt: TGCGCCAGCAGCTTGGAAGGGGCCCTTGGAAACACCATATATTTT
j_call: TRBJ1-5; cdr3_length: 13; d_call: -; clone_size: -; v_call: TRBV27; cdr3_aa: CASSWHVNQPQHF; cdr3_nt: TGTGCCAGCAGTTGGCACGTTAATCAGCCCCAGCATTTT
j_call: TRBJ2-2; cdr3_length: 13; d_call: -; clone_size: -; v_call: TRBV4-2; cdr3_aa: CASSPPRGGELFF; cdr3_nt: TGTGCCAGCAGCCCCCCCAGAGGAGGGGAGCTGTTTTTT
j_call: TRBJ2-1; cdr3_length: 15; d_call: -; clone_size: -; v_call: TRBV2; cdr3_aa: CASSDQRSPYNEQFF; cdr3_nt: TGTGCCAGCAGCGACCAGCGGTCCCCCTACAATGAGCAGTTCTTC
j_call: TRBJ2-3; cdr3_length: 20; d_call: -; clone_size: -; v_call: TRBV7-8; cdr3_aa: CASSLGVKEYWISSTDTQYF; cdr3_nt: TGTGCCAGCAGCTTAGGGGTCAAGGAGTACTGGATTAGTAGCACAGATACGCAGTATTTT
j_call: TRBJ2-1; cdr3_length: 12; d_call: TRBD2; clone_size: -; v_call: TRBV6-1; cdr3_aa: CASSMGRGRQFF; cdr3_nt: TGTGCCAGCAGCATGGGGCGGGGGAGGCAGTTCTTC
j_call: TRBJ1-2; cdr3_length: 14; d_call: -; clone_size: once; v_call: TRBV23-1; cdr3_aa: CASSQSSPGSGYTF; cdr3_nt: TGCGCCAGCAGTCAATCGTCTCCGGGAAGCGGCTACACCTTC
j_call: TRBJ2-2; cdr3_length: 18; d_call: TRBD1; clone_size: -; v_call: TRBV18; cdr3_aa: CASSPDIDRAFRTGELFF; cdr3_nt: TGTGCCAGCTCACCCGACATCGACAGGGCTTTTAGGACCGGGGAGCTGTTTTTT
j_call: TRBJ1-1; cdr3_length: 15; d_call: TRBD1; clone_size: -; v_call: TRBV19; cdr3_aa: CASSVSGTGPTEAFF; cdr3_nt: TGTGCCAGTAGTGTCTCCGGGACAGGGCCCACTGAAGCTTTCTTT
j_call: TRBJ1-1; cdr3_length: 14; d_call: TRBD1; clone_size: -; v_call: TRBV5-1; cdr3_aa: CASSFDQGDTEAFF; cdr3_nt: TGCGCCAGCAGCTTCGACCAGGGGGACACTGAAGCTTTCTTT
j_call: TRBJ2-5; cdr3_length: 15; d_call: TRBD2; clone_size: -; v_call: TRBV7-8; cdr3_aa: CASSRGGSRGETQYF; cdr3_nt: TGTGCCAGCAGCCGCGGCGGGAGTCGGGGAGAGACCCAGTACTTC
j_call: TRBJ2-3; cdr3_length: 15; d_call: -; clone_size: -; v_call: TRBV11-2; cdr3_aa: CASTHFGRHTDTQYF; cdr3_nt: TGTGCCAGCACCCATTTCGGGAGACACACAGATACGCAGTATTTT
j_call: TRBJ2-2; cdr3_length: 14; d_call: -; clone_size: once; v_call: TRBV10-3; cdr3_aa: CAISAPHPGGELFF; cdr3_nt: TGTGCCATCAGTGCCCCCCATCCAGGCGGGGAGCTGTTTTTT
j_call: TRBJ2-3; cdr3_length: 15; d_call: TRBD1; clone_size: -; v_call: TRBV29-1; cdr3_aa: CSVEVHRGQGDTQYF; cdr3_nt: TGCAGCGTTGAAGTGCACAGGGGGCAAGGAGATACGCAGTATTTT
j_call: TRBJ2-7; cdr3_length: 16; d_call: TRBD2; clone_size: once; v_call: TRBV4-3; cdr3_aa: CASSQKPGLAGYEQYF; cdr3_nt: TGCGCCAGCAGCCAAAAACCGGGACTAGCGGGATACGAGCAGTACTTC
j_call: TRBJ2-7; cdr3_length: 13; d_call: -; clone_size: -; v_call: TRBV14; cdr3_aa: CASSGGPSYEQYF; cdr3_nt: TGTGCCAGCAGTGGCGGCCCCTCCTACGAGCAGTACTTC
j_call: TRBJ1-1; cdr3_length: 14; d_call: -; clone_size: -; v_call: TRBV27; cdr3_aa: CASSLSFADTEAFF; cdr3_nt: TGTGCCAGCAGTTTATCCTTTGCGGACACTGAAGCTTTCTTT
j_call: TRBJ2-2; cdr3_length: 21; d_call: TRBD2; clone_size: -; v_call: TRBV18; cdr3_aa: CASSPGLAGDKDKTNTGELFF; cdr3_nt: TGTGCCAGCTCACCGGGACTAGCGGGAGATAAAGACAAAACGAACACCGGGGAGCTGTTTTTT
j_call: TRBJ1-1; cdr3_length: 11; d_call: -; clone_size: -; v_call: TRBV20-1; cdr3_aa: CSASRGTEAFF; cdr3_nt: TGCAGTGCTAGCCGGGGCACTGAAGCTTTCTTT
j_call: TRBJ1-4; cdr3_length: 13; d_call: -; clone_size: -; v_call: TRBV25-1; cdr3_aa: CASSQGNNEKLFF; cdr3_nt: TGTGCCAGCAGCCAGGGGAATAATGAAAAACTGTTTTTT
j_call: TRBJ2-5; cdr3_length: 13; d_call: -; clone_size: -; v_call: TRBV11-2; cdr3_aa: CASSPRVQETQYF; cdr3_nt: TGTGCCAGCAGCCCACGAGTCCAAGAGACCCAGTACTTC
j_call: TRBJ1-5; cdr3_length: 15; d_call: -; clone_size: -; v_call: TRBV7-9; cdr3_aa: CASSLGAGRQQPQHF; cdr3_nt: TGTGCCAGCAGCTTAGGGGCCGGGAGACAGCAGCCCCAGCATTTT
j_call: TRBJ2-1; cdr3_length: 16; d_call: TRBD2; clone_size: -; v_call: TRBV27; cdr3_aa: CASSLQAGGNYNEQFF; cdr3_nt: TGTGCCAGCAGCCTACAGGCGGGGGGGAATTACAATGAGCAGTTCTTC
j_call: TRBJ1-3; cdr3_length: 13; d_call: -; clone_size: -; v_call: TRBV6-6; cdr3_aa: CAGAGGAGNTIYF; cdr3_nt: TGTGCCGGCGCGGGGGGGGCTGGAAACACCATATATTTT
j_call: TRBJ1-1; cdr3_length: 15; d_call: -; clone_size: few; v_call: TRBV6-6; cdr3_aa: CASIPRGRGIKEAFF; cdr3_nt: TGTGCCAGCATCCCTCGAGGGAGGGGCATAAAAGAAGCTTTCTTT
j_call: TRBJ1-1; cdr3_length: 14; d_call: -; clone_size: -; v_call: TRBV30; cdr3_aa: CAWSVKGSNTEAFF; cdr3_nt: TGTGCCTGGAGTGTAAAGGGGTCGAACACTGAAGCTTTCTTT
j_call: TRBJ2-1; cdr3_length: 15; d_call: TRBD1; clone_size: -; v_call: TRBV6-5; cdr3_aa: CASRRWDSSYNEQFF; cdr3_nt: TGTGCCAGCAGGCGATGGGACAGCTCCTACAATGAGCAGTTCTTC
j_call: TRBJ2-3; cdr3_length: 15; d_call: TRBD1; clone_size: once; v_call: TRBV6-4; cdr3_aa: CASSATTGVTDTQYF; cdr3_nt: TGTGCCAGCAGCGCTACGACAGGGGTCACAGATACGCAGTATTTT
j_call: TRBJ2-1; cdr3_length: 14; d_call: TRBD2; clone_size: -; v_call: TRBV5-1; cdr3_aa: CASSLEAGYNEQFF; cdr3_nt: TGCGCCAGCAGCTTGGAAGCGGGGTACAATGAGCAGTTCTTC
j_call: TRBJ1-1; cdr3_length: 13; d_call: -; clone_size: -; v_call: TRBV7-2; cdr3_aa: CASSRGMNTEAFF; cdr3_nt: TGTGCCAGCAGCCGGGGGATGAACACTGAAGCTTTCTTT
j_call: TRBJ2-1; cdr3_length: 13; d_call: -; clone_size: -; v_call: TRBV15; cdr3_aa: CATSGTAYNEQFF; cdr3_nt: TGTGCCACCAGCGGTACAGCCTACAATGAGCAGTTCTTC
j_call: TRBJ1-2; cdr3_length: 15; d_call: -; clone_size: few; v_call: TRBV19; cdr3_aa: CASSTRAAGAYGYTF; cdr3_nt: TGTGCCAGTAGCACACGCGCCGCAGGGGCCTATGGCTACACCTTC
j_call: TRBJ2-1; cdr3_length: 13; d_call: TRBD2; clone_size: -; v_call: TRBV7-9; cdr3_aa: CAVSGSLYNEQFF; cdr3_nt: TGTGCCGTTAGCGGGAGCTTATACAATGAGCAGTTCTTC
j_call: TRBJ2-1; cdr3_length: 15; d_call: TRBD2; clone_size: -; v_call: TRBV7-8; cdr3_aa: CASSPTSGTYNEQFF; cdr3_nt: TGTGCCAGCAGTCCTACTAGCGGTACCTACAATGAGCAGTTCTTC
j_call: TRBJ2-7; cdr3_length: 14; d_call: TRBD1; clone_size: -; v_call: TRBV5-1; cdr3_aa: CASSFAGQAYEQYF; cdr3_nt: TGCGCCAGCAGCTTTGCGGGACAGGCCTACGAGCAGTACTTC
j_call: TRBJ1-5; cdr3_length: 14; d_call: -; clone_size: -; v_call: TRBV18; cdr3_aa: CASHDSKPNQPQHF; cdr3_nt: TGTGCCAGCCACGACAGCAAACCTAATCAGCCCCAGCATTTT
j_call: TRBJ1-1; cdr3_length: 14; d_call: TRBD1; clone_size: -; v_call: TRBV30; cdr3_aa: CAWNRGQENTEAFF; cdr3_nt: TGTGCCTGGAACAGGGGACAGGAAAACACTGAAGCTTTCTTT
j_call: TRBJ2-1; cdr3_length: 13; d_call: -; clone_size: -; v_call: TRBV7-9; cdr3_aa: CASSPSQGHEQFF; cdr3_nt: TGTGCCAGCAGCCCTAGTCAGGGGCATGAGCAGTTCTTC
j_call: TRBJ2-1; cdr3_length: 18; d_call: TRBD1; clone_size: -; v_call: TRBV7-3; cdr3_aa: CASSLMTGGRGSYNEQFF; cdr3_nt: TGTGCCAGCAGCTTGATGACAGGGGGCAGAGGGTCCTACAATGAGCAGTTCTTC